Shown below are 9 T cell receptor beta chains from a single sample sequenced in a study of Graves' ophthalmopathy and Graves' hyperthyroidism. RNA transcripts served as template for amplifying TCR beta CDR3 sequences. The library came from an HTBI-primed first-round RT-PCR and a second-round multiplex PCR. TCRdb reanalysed the multiplex PCR reads using MiXCR and keeps one entry per CDR3 protein. The sample yields 650,000 to 900,000 distinct CDR3 sequences, roughly two fifths seen once. The sequenced sample consisted of peripheral blood. These receptors came from an adult man with Graves' ophthalmopathy.

This chain connects TRBV7-9 to TRBJ2-3; either TRBD1 or TRBD2 may supply D (5 bases each). The CDR3 length is 16 residues. The germline CDR1 and CDR2 sequences are SEHNR and FQNEAQ (reference sequence). The V end lost 5 bases, the J end lost 0 bases, and 15 bases lay between the germline ends. This CDR3 reads CASSRRPGRSTDTQYF. The CDR3 region has the DNA TGTGCCAGCAGCCGGAGACCGGGACGTAGCACAGATACGCAGTATTTT.

The V gene is TRBV29-1, the J gene TRBJ1-1; no definite D call. Trimming removed 4 bases at V and 10 bases at J, with 16 bases between. Germline CDR1 reads SQVTM; CDR2 reads ANQGSEA. The CDR3 loop spans 12 amino acids. The CDR3 sequence: CSVVSLRSGAFF. DNA for the CDR3: TGCAGCGTTGTTAGCCTAAGGTCGGGAGCTTTCTTT. Looking up the rest from reference TRBV29-1 and TRBJ1-1 gives the full variable domain: SAVISQKPSRDICQRGTSLTIQCQVDSQVTMMFWYRQQPGQSLTLIATANQGSEATYESGFVIDKFPISRPNLTFSTLTVSNMSPEDSSIYLCSVVSLRSGAFFGQGTRLTVV.

The V gene is TRBV29-1, the J gene TRBJ1-1, with D unclear. This CDR3 comprises 11 residues. From germline, CDR1 is SQVTM and CDR2 ANQGSEA. V gave up 8 bases and J gave up 5 bases, with 12 bases separating them. In DNA form, the CDR3 reads TGCAGCTTAGGAAGTGGGACTGAAGCTTTCTTT. Translated: CSLGSGTEAFF.

This clonotype was counted at least ten times. The rearrangement uses TRBV2 and TRBJ1-1; D may be TRBD1 (5 bases). The CDR3 covers 14 residues. The ends were cut back, 5 bases at V and 0 bases at J, with 10 bases in the middle. Per germline, CDR1 SNHLY and CDR2 FYNNEI. CDR3 sequence (DNA): TGTGCCAGCAGTAAGGAGGGACTGAACACTGAAGCTTTCTTT. Its translation: CASSKEGLNTEAFF. Full variable domain (missing parts from reference TRBV2 and TRBJ1-1): EPEVTQTPSHQVTQMGQEVILRCVPISNHLYFYWYRQILGQKVEFLVSFYNNEISEKSEIFDDQFSVERPDGSNFTLKIRSTKLEDSAMYFCASSKEGLNTEAFFGQGTRLTVV.

The J gene is TRBJ2-5, the V gene TRBV20-1; 11 positions match TRBD2. V shed 2 bases and J 5 bases; nucleotides not matched to a gene: 10. Germline-derived CDR1 and CDR2 are DFQATT and SNEGSKA (reference sequence). CDR3 size: 16 residues. In DNA, the CDR3 is TGCAGTGCTAGAAGTAAACTAGCGGGGGTATGGGAGACCCAGTACTTC. Translated, it gives CSARSKLAGVWETQYF.

The chain is built from TRBV7-9 and TRBJ1-2; D is unclear. The CDR3 has 16 residues. From germline, CDR1 is SEHNR and CDR2 FQNEAQ (reference sequence). V lost 4 bases, J lost 2 bases, and 17 bases lay in between. The CDR3 sequence is CASSSQRGSGNYGYTF. In nucleotides, the CDR3 is TGTGCCAGCAGCTCGCAACGAGGGTCTGGAAACTATGGCTACACCTTC.

This clonotype was recorded many times. This sequence joins TRBV25-1 and TRBJ2-5, with TRBD2 as a possible D gene (5 bases). The CDR3 loop spans 14 amino acids. V was pared by 4 bases and J by 1 base, with 10 bases between. Per germline, CDR1 MGHDK and CDR2 SYGVNS. DNA for the CDR3: TGTGCCAGCAGTGGTCCGGGGTTCCAAGAGACCCAGTACTTC. As protein: CASSGPGFQETQYF. The complete variable domain, with remaining parts taken from reference TRBV25-1 and TRBJ2-5, reads EADIYQTPRYLVIGTGKKITLECSQTMGHDKMYWYQQDPGMELHLIHYSYGVNSTEKGDLSSESTVSRIRTEHFPLTLESARPSHTSQYLCASSGPGFQETQYFGPGTRLLVL.

The table lists this clonotype with many counts. V is TRBV6-5 and J is TRBJ1-5; D not certain. The CDR3 runs 13 residues. With 5 bases removed from V and 6 bases from J, the gap between germline ends came to 11 bases. CDR1 and CDR2 (germline): MNHEY, SVGAGI. CDR3: CASSEREAQPQHF. Written as DNA, the CDR3 is TGTGCCAGCAGTGAACGGGAGGCTCAGCCCCAGCATTTT.

The chain has TRBV25-1 and TRBJ2-5, with TRBD2 as a possible D gene (5 bases). TRBJ2-7 explains the end of the DNA better; the J call may be wrong. CDR3 length: 16 amino acids. Germline CDR1 reads MGHDK; CDR2 reads SYGVNS. In DNA form, the CDR3 reads TGTGCCAGCAGCCAGCTAGTGGGCACCGGGGACTACGAGCAGTACTTC. Protein: CASSQLVGTGDYEQYF.